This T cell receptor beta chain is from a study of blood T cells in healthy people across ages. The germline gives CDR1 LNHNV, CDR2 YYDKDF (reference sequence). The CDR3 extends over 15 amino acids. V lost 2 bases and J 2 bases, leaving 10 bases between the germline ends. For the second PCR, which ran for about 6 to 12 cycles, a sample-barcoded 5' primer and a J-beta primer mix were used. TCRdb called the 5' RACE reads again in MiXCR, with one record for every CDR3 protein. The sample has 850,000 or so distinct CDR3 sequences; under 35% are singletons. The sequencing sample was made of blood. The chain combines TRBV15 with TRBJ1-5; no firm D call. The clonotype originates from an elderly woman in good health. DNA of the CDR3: TGTGCCACCAGCAGAAACGAGGAAGGCAATCAGCCCCAGCATTTT. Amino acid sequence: CATSRNEEGNQPQHF.